This T cell receptor (beta chain) was sequenced in a study of a mutant IDH1 vaccine in newly diagnosed glioma. Overall study context: Each patient was administered eight vaccinations, scheduled in weeks 1, 3, 5, 7, 11, 15, 19 and 23.

The assay was immunoSEQ multiplex PCR, and TCRdb's table has in-frame clones only and misses some. The sample yields roughly 30,000 clones, about four fifths seen once. This clone has a handful of counts. What it recognizes is unknown. Time point noted: week 5, during vaccination. Doses comprised 300 ug of mutant IDH1 20-mer peptide each, plus topical imiquimod. This TCR derives from a man aged 30 to 39 with glioma. This specimen consisted of PBMCs, obtained from a glioma patient whose treatment included an IDH1 peptide vaccine.

The CDR3 DNA sequence: TGTGCCAGCAGCGTACGGGGGGGCACAGATACGCAGTATTTT. Amino acid sequence: CASSVRGGTDTQYF. V and J are TRBV7-9 and TRBJ2-3, with 7 positions matching TRBD2. Germline lookup yields CDR1 SEHNR and CDR2 FQNEAQ (reference sequence). V lost 5 bases and J lost 1; bases outside the gene matches: 3. This CDR3 has 14 amino acids.